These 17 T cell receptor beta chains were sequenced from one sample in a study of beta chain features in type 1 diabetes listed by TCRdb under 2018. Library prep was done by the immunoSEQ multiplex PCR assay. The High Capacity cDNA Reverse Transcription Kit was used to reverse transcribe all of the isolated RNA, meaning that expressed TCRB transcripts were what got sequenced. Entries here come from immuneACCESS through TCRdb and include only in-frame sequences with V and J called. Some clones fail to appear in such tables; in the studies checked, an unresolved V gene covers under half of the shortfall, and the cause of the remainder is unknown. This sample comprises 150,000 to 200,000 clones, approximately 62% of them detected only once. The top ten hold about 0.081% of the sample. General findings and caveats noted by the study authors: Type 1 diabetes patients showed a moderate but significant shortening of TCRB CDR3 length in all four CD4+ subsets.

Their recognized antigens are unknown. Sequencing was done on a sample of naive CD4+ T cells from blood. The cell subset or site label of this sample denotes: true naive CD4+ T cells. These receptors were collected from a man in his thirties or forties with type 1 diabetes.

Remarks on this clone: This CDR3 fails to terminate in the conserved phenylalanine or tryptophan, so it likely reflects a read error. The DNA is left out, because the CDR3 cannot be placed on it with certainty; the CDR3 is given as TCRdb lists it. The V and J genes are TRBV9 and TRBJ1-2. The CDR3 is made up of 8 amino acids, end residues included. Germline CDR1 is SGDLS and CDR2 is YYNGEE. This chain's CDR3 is CASSVSRY.

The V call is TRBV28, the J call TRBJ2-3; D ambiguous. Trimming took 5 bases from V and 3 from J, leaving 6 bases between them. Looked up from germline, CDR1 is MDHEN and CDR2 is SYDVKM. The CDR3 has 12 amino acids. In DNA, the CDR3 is TGTGCCAGCAGTCGGTTGACAGATACGCAGTATTTT. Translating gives CASSRLTDTQYF.

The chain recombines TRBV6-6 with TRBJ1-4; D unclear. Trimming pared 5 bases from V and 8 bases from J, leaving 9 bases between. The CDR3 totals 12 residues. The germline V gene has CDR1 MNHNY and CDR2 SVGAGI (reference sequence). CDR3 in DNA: TGTGCCAGCAGTCGGGCTGGCGAAAAACTGTTTTTT. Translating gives CASSRAGEKLFF.

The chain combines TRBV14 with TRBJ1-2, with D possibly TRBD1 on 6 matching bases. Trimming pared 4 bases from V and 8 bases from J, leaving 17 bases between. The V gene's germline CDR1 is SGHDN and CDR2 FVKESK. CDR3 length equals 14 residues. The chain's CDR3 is CASSLFRGSDGYTF. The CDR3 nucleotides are TGTGCCAGCAGCCTGTTCAGGGGCTCAGACGGCTACACCTTC.

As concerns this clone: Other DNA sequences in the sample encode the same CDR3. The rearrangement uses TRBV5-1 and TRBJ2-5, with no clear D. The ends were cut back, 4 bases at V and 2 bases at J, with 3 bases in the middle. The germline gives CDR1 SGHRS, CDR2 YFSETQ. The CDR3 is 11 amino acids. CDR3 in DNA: TGCGCCAGCAGCATTCAAGAGACCCAGTACTTC. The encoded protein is CASSIQETQYF. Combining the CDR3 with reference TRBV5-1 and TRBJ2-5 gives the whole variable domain KAGVTQTPRYLIKTRGQQVTLSCSPISGHRSVSWYQQTPGQGLQFLFEYFSETQRNKGNFPGRFSGRQFSNSRSEMNVSTLELGDSALYLCASSIQETQYFGPGTRLLVL.

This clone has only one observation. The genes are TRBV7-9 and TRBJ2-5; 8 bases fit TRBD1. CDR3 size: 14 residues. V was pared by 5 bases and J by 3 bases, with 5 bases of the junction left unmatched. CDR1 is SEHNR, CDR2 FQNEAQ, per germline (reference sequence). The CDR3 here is CASSKDRVEETQYF. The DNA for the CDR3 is TGTGCCAGCAGCAAGGACAGGGTCGAAGAGACCCAGTACTTC.

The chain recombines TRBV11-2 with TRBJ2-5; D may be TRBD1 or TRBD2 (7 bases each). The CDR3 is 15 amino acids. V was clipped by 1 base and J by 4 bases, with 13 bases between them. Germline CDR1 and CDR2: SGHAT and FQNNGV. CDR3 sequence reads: CASSLAGGAGETQYF. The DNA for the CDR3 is TGTGCCAGCAGCTTAGCAGGGGGGGCCGGAGAGACCCAGTACTTC.

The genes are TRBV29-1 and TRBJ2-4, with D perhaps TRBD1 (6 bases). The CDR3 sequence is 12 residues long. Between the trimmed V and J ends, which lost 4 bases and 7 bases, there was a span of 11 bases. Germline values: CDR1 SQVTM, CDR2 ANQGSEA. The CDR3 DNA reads TGCAGCGTTGGGCAGGGGATGAACATTCAGTACTTC. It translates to CSVGQGMNIQYF. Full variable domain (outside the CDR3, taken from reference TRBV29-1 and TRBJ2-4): SAVISQKPSRDICQRGTSLTIQCQVDSQVTMMFWYRQQPGQSLTLIATANQGSEATYESGFVIDKFPISRPNLTFSTLTVSNMSPEDSSIYLCSVGQGMNIQYFGAGTRLSVL.

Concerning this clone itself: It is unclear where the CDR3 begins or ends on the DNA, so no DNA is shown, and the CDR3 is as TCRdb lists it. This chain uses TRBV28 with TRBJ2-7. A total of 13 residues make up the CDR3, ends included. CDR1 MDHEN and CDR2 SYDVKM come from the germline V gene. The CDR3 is CASRFGNGYEQYF.

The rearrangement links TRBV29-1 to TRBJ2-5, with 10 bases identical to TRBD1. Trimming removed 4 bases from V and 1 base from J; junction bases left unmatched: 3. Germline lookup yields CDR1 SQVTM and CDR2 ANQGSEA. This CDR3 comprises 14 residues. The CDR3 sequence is CSVGGQGFQETQYF. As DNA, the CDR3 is TGCAGCGTTGGGGGACAGGGGTTCCAAGAGACCCAGTACTTC.

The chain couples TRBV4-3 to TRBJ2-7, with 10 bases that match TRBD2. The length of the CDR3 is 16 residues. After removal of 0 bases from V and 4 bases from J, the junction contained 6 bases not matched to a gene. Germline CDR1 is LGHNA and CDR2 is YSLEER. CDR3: CASSQDPTSGVYEQYF. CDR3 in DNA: TGCGCCAGCAGCCAAGACCCAACTAGCGGGGTGTACGAGCAGTACTTC.

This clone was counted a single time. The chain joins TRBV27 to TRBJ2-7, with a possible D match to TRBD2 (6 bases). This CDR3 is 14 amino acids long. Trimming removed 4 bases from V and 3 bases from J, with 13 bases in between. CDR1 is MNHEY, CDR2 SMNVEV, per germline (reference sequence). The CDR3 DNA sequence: TGTGCCAGCAGTTCCCTCGACGGGGGCTACGAGCAGTACTTC. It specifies CASSSLDGGYEQYF.

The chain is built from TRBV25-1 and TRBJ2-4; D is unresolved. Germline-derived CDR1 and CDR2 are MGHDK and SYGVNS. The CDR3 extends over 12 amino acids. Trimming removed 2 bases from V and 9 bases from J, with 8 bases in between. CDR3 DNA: TGTGCCAGCAGTGAAGTAGTAGGCATTCAGTACTTC. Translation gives CASSEVVGIQYF. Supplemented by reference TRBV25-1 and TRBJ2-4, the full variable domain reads EADIYQTPRYLVIGTGKKITLECSQTMGHDKMYWYQQDPGMELHLIHYSYGVNSTEKGDLSSESTVSRIRTEHFPLTLESARPSHTSQYLCASSEVVGIQYFGAGTRLSVL.

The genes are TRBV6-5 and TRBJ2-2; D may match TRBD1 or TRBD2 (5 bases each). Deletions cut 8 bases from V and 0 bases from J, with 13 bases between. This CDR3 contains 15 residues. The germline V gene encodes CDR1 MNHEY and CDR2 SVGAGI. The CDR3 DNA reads TGTGCCAGCTTCTCGGGGCAGGCGAACACCGGGGAGCTGTTTTTT. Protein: CASFSGQANTGELFF.

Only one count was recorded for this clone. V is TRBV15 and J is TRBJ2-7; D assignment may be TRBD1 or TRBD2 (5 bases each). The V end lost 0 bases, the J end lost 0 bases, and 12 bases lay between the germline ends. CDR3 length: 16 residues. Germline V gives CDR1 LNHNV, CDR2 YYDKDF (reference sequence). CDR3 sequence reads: CATSRDRAGSSYEQYF. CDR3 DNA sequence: TGTGCCACCAGCAGAGATCGTGCAGGGAGCTCCTACGAGCAGTACTTC.

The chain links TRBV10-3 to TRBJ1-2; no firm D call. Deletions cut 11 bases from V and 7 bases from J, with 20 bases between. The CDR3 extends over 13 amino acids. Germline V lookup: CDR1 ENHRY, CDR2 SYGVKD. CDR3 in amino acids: CASEEEHYGGYTF. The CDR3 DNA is TGTGCCTCTGAGGAGGAACACTATGGTGGCTACACCTTC.

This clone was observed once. The CDR3, as DNA: TGTGCCAGCAGTTACGTGGGGACCCAGTACTTC. This encodes CASSYVGTQYF. The rearrangement joins TRBV6-5 to TRBJ2-5; D gene unclear. Per the germline V gene, CDR1 is MNHEY and CDR2 is SVGAGI. V was trimmed by 2 bases and J by 7 bases, leaving 5 bases between them. This CDR3 is built from 11 residues.